This entry is about one T cell receptor (beta chain). Generated by immunoSEQ multiplex PCR, the TCRdb table keeps only in-frame clones and is missing some. Of some 500,000 clones listed, around 90% are singletons. The CDR3 loop spans 16 amino acids. CDR1 is LGHDT and CDR2 is YNNKEL in the germline V gene (reference sequence). Trimming cost V 2 bases and J 3 bases; bases outside gene matches: 5. Seattle cases were enrolled at active infection and followed longitudinally. The sample originates from a study of blood T cell repertoires in COVID-19. About the study: Italy, Spain and the United States were the sources of the convalescent and acute COVID-19 samples. Sources were T cells, B-cell-depleted T cells, or PBMCs; the material itself was cDNA or gDNA.

This clonotype originated in a woman aged 45-65 years with COVID-19, enrolled during active disease. Sequences were obtained from peripheral blood. The J gene is TRBJ2-2, the V gene TRBV3-1 (or the pseudogene TRBV3-2); 8 bases align to TRBD1. The DNA for the CDR3 is TGTGCCAGCAGCCAACGGCAGGGGGCGGACACCGGGGAGCTGTTTTTT. It specifies CASSQRQGADTGELFF.